One sample yielded the 24 T cell receptor beta chains listed below, sequenced in a study of early T cells in non-severe SARS-CoV-2 infection. TCRdb reprocessed the 5' RACE reads with MiXCR, giving one entry per CDR3 protein. In the table there are about 30,000 distinct CDR3 sequences, 5.7% of which are singletons. The sample taken for sequencing was whole blood. The receptors were gathered from an adult who was a healthcare worker with PCR-confirmed SARS-CoV-2 infection or an uninfected control (not recorded which).

This clonotype was seen many times. The rearrangement joins TRBV27 to TRBJ2-3; a possible D gene is TRBD2 (5 bases). There are 15 residues in the CDR3. Per the germline V gene, CDR1 is MNHEY and CDR2 is SMNVEV (reference sequence). V lost 5 bases and J 4 bases, leaving 16 bases between the germline ends. CDR3 loop: CASSRGEHPSDTQYF. DNA for the CDR3: TGTGCCAGCAGTCGGGGTGAACACCCTTCAGATACGCAGTATTTT.

This clonotype was detected a few times. The chain couples TRBV2 to TRBJ2-5; 7 bases align to TRBD2. This CDR3 has 16 amino acids. The J segment lost 1 base and the V segment lost 5 bases, leaving 10 bases of the junction unmatched. In germline, CDR1 is SNHLY, CDR2 FYNNEI. CDR3 nucleotides: TGTGCCAGCAGTCGGGACCGGACGGGGGGCCAAGAGACCCAGTACTTC. Its protein product is CASSRDRTGGQETQYF.

This clonotype was counted between two and nine times. V usage is TRBV27 and J usage is TRBJ2-4; the D gene could be TRBD1 or TRBD2 (5 bases each). With 5 bases removed from V and 9 bases from J, the gap between germline ends came to 14 bases. Germline values: CDR1 MNHEY, CDR2 SMNVEV (reference sequence). There are 13 residues in the CDR3. The CDR3 is CASSLVGTGIQYF. As DNA, the CDR3 is TGTGCCAGCAGTCTTGTGGGGACGGGCATTCAGTACTTC.

This clonotype has ten or more counts. V is TRBV6-6 and J is TRBJ1-5; D not resolved. Trimming stripped 6 bases from V and 2 bases from J, with 2 bases between. The CDR3 loop spans 11 amino acids. Germline CDR1 reads MNHNY; CDR2 reads SVGAGI (reference sequence). The CDR3 sequence is CASRRNQPQHF. Written as DNA, the CDR3 is TGTGCCAGCAGACGCAATCAGCCCCAGCATTTT.

The chain employs TRBV12-3 or TRBV12-4 and TRBJ2-7, with 8 bases that match TRBD2. Trimming removed 3 bases from V and 6 bases from J; junction bases left unmatched: 7. The CDR3 runs 14 residues. The DNA of the CDR3 is TGTGCCAGCAGTTTCGCCGGGGGGGCGGCCGAGCAGTACTTC. Encoded protein: CASSFAGGAAEQYF.

Ten or more counts support this clonotype. Written as DNA, the CDR3 is TGCGCCAGCAGCGGACTAGCGGGGGACGAGCAGTACTTC. Amino acid sequence: CASSGLAGDEQYF. The rearrangement uses TRBV5-1 and TRBJ2-7; 13 nucleotides line up with TRBD2. From germline, CDR1 is SGHRS and CDR2 YFSETQ. CDR3 length equals 13 residues. Losses at the gene ends were 4 bases for V and 5 bases for J; bases not matched to a gene: 0.

The sample holds a few counts of this clonotype. CDR3 coding DNA: TGTGCCAGCAGAGACAGGGGGGAAGCTTTCTTT. Protein product: CASRDRGEAFF. The genes are TRBV2 and TRBJ1-1, with TRBD1 matching 9 bases. The CDR3 is 11 residues long. The germline gives CDR1 SNHLY, CDR2 FYNNEI. V shed 6 bases, J shed 8 bases, and the junction held 1 base outside the gene matches.

This clonotype was counted at least ten times. The V gene is TRBV12-3 or TRBV12-4, the J gene TRBJ2-1; D may match TRBD1 or TRBD2 (5 bases each). V was clipped by 5 bases and J by 5 bases, with 16 bases between them. The length of the CDR3 is 15 residues. CDR3 sequence: CASSEVGVGDNEQFF. The CDR3 region has the DNA TGTGCCAGCAGTGAGGTGGGAGTGGGGGACAATGAGCAGTTCTTC.

Judged by abundance, this clonotype is medium-sized (0.01 to 0.1%). The V gene is TRBV20-1, the J gene TRBJ1-1; weak D call: TRBD1 (6 bases). The CDR3 contains 13 residues. The V and J ends lost 5 bases and 0 bases respectively, with 10 bases between them. Germline assignment: CDR1 DFQATT and CDR2 SNEGSKA (reference sequence). In DNA form, the CDR3 reads TGCAGTGCTTCGGACAGACTGAACACTGAAGCTTTCTTT. Encoded protein: CSASDRLNTEAFF.

A remark on this clonotype: With a much larger clone just one base away, this may be a read error. This chain joins TRBV7-9 and TRBJ2-2; D is undetermined. Between the trimmed V and J ends, which lost 0 bases and 0 bases, there was a span of 8 bases. In germline, CDR1 is SEHNR, CDR2 FQNEAQ (reference sequence). CDR3 length equals 16 residues. CDR3 region: CASSLAQAANTGELFF. CDR3 in DNA: TGTGCCAGCAGCTTAGCCCAGGCGGCGAACACCGGGGAGCTGTTTTTT.

This clonotype came up a few times. The chain is built from TRBV5-1 and TRBJ1-6, with D possibly matching TRBD1 (6 bases). This CDR3 has 14 residues. Looked up from germline, CDR1 is SGHRS and CDR2 is YFSETQ. Between the trimmed V and J ends, which lost 10 bases and 9 bases, there was a span of 20 bases. CDR3 DNA sequence: TGCGCCTCAAAGGAGGGGGTGACCGGTTCACCCCTCCACTTT. It codes for CASKEGVTGSPLHF.

This clonotype occurred many times. The genes are TRBV28 and TRBJ2-5; perhaps TRBD1 as D (5 bases). V was clipped by 9 bases and J by 3 bases, with 17 bases between them. The CDR3 loop spans 14 amino acids. Germline CDR1 and CDR2: MDHEN and SYDVKM. Here the CDR3 DNA reads TGTGCCAGTAGGGGCGCCTACCCCGAAGAGACCCAGTACTTC. Its translation is CASRGAYPEETQYF. Based on the CDR3 plus reference TRBV28 and TRBJ2-5, the full variable domain is DVKVTQSSRYLVKRTGEKVFLECVQDMDHENMFWYRQDPGLGLRLIYFSYDVKMKEKGDIPEGYSVSREKKERFSLILESASTNQTSMYLCASRGAYPEETQYFGPGTRLLVL.

Ten or more counts support this clonotype. This chain links TRBV29-1 with TRBJ2-4; 7 nucleotides match TRBD2. The CDR3 spans 14 residues. Unmatched junction bases numbered 6, after V lost 7 bases and J lost 0 bases. CDR1 is SQVTM and CDR2 is ANQGSEA in the germline V gene. The CDR3 DNA reads as TGCAGCGCTGTGCGGGGGATAGCCAAAAACATTCAGTACTTC. Amino acids: CSAVRGIAKNIQYF.

In this sample, this clonotype turned up a few times. The J gene is TRBJ2-1, the V gene TRBV9; TRBD2 matches at 10 bases. The CDR3 has 15 residues. CDR1 SGDLS and CDR2 YYNGEE come from the germline V gene. Trimming took 0 bases from V and 8 from J; bases not matched to a gene: 5. The CDR3 nucleotides are TGTGCCAGCAGCGTAGACCCCAGCGGGGGGGATGAGCAGTTCTTC. This codes for CASSVDPSGGDEQFF.

This clonotype was detected ten times or more. V gene TRBV5-1 combines with J gene TRBJ2-7; tentative D call: TRBD2 (5 bases). The CDR3 runs to 15 residues. Per the germline V gene, CDR1 is SGHRS and CDR2 is YFSETQ. V lost 5 bases to trimming and J lost 3 bases, with 18 bases between them. The CDR3 region is CASRTDFNHRYEQYF. The CDR3 DNA follows: TGCGCCAGCAGGACGGACTTCAACCACCGCTACGAGCAGTACTTC.

The sample holds a few counts of this clonotype. The rearrangement joins TRBV28 to TRBJ2-2, with D perhaps TRBD2 (6 bases). Germline-derived CDR1 and CDR2 are MDHEN and SYDVKM. This CDR3 region has 18 residues. V dropped 0 bases and J dropped 0 bases, with 14 bases sitting between them. The CDR3 here is CASSLWSGGDPNTGELFF. CDR3 coding DNA: TGTGCCAGCAGTTTATGGTCAGGAGGGGACCCGAACACCGGGGAGCTGTTTTTT.

Many counts were recorded for this clonotype. The CDR3, as DNA: TGTGCCAGCAGTTTATCCCACCCTAGCACAGATACGCAGTATTTT. It encodes CASSLSHPSTDTQYF. The chain employs TRBV27 and TRBJ2-3; D gene unclear. The CDR3 contains 15 residues. The germline V and J ends were trimmed by 0 bases and 0 bases, with 7 bases remaining between them. Germline values: CDR1 MNHEY, CDR2 SMNVEV (reference sequence).

This clonotype was found a few times. The chain is built from TRBV30 and TRBJ2-1; 7 bases are a match to TRBD2. V was clipped by 3 bases and J by 6 bases; unmatched bases: 5. Germline V gene data show CDR1 as GTSNPN and CDR2 as SVGIG (reference sequence). This CDR3 contains 13 residues. The CDR3 reads CAWSPGGGNEQFF. The CDR3 DNA is TGTGCCTGGAGCCCGGGGGGTGGCAATGAGCAGTTCTTC.

This clonotype was seen only a few times. The CDR3 DNA reads as TGCGCCAGCAGCCGGTTACAGGGCGAAAAACTGTTTTTT. Protein sequence: CASSRLQGEKLFF. The chain is built from TRBV4-3 and TRBJ1-4, with D possibly TRBD1 on 6 matching bases. V lost 4 bases and J lost 8, with 11 bases in between. The CDR3 runs 13 residues. Germline values: CDR1 LGHNA, CDR2 YSLEER.

This clonotype was seen only a few times. The V gene is TRBV19, the J gene TRBJ2-3; the match to TRBD1 covers 7 bases. The junction had 5 bases not matched to a gene; V was cut back by 11 bases and J by 3 bases. The germline gives CDR1 LNHDA, CDR2 SQIVND (reference sequence). The length of the CDR3 is 12 residues. The CDR3 nucleotides read TGTGCCTCTCGGGACAGAACAGATACGCAGTATTTT. It specifies CASRDRTDTQYF. The full variable domain, with the rest looked up from reference TRBV19 and TRBJ2-3, is DGGITQSPKYLFRKEGQNVTLSCEQNLNHDAMYWYRQDPGQGLRLIYYSQIVNDFQKGDIAEGYSVSREKKESFPLTVTSAQKNPTAFYLCASRDRTDTQYFGPGTRLTVL.

Concerning this clonotype: One junction end does not reproduce the germline sequence, and a read error may be involved. The chain recombines TRBV7-9 with TRBJ2-3, with no clear D. Germline assignment: CDR1 SEHNR and CDR2 FQNEAQ (reference sequence). The CDR3 consists of 12 residues. CDR3 coding DNA: TGTGTCAGCAGCCTCTCCACAGATACGCAGTATTTT. It is translated as CVSSLSTDTQYF.

This clonotype was detected many times. The rearrangement links TRBV29-1 to TRBJ1-2; a possible D gene is TRBD1 (5 bases). The CDR3 has 14 residues. Deletions cut 4 bases from V and 8 bases from J, with 20 bases between. The germline CDR1 and CDR2 sequences are SQVTM and ANQGSEA. This CDR3 is CSVGFGAVRWGYTF. CDR3 nucleotides: TGCAGCGTTGGGTTCGGGGCTGTTAGGTGGGGCTACACCTTC.

At least ten counts were recorded for this clonotype. The CDR3 DNA reads as TGTGCCAGCAGTTCTAACACACCCCAGCATTTT. It yields the protein CASSSNTPQHF. This chain joins TRBV6-5 and TRBJ1-5; D unclear. CDR3 length: 11 amino acids. V was cut by 4 bases and J by 10 bases, with 8 bases left in between. Germline V CDR1 and CDR2: MNHEY, SVGAGI.

This clonotype was recorded a few times. The chain couples TRBV6-6 to TRBJ2-7, with 10 bases fitting TRBD2. Germline trimming cut 2 bases from V and 0 bases from J; bases unmatched to any gene: 7. The CDR3 consists of 17 residues. Per germline, CDR1 MNHNY and CDR2 SVGAGI (reference sequence). The chain's CDR3 is CASSYGAGGASSYEQYF. CDR3 in DNA: TGTGCCAGCAGTTACGGAGCGGGGGGGGCTAGCTCCTACGAGCAGTACTTC.